In its sample, the clone carrying this T cell receptor (beta chain) was seen once. This specimen comes from a study of T cells after yellow fever vaccination. 5'RACE template switching added a universal primer site and UMIs to TCR cDNA. TCRdb ran MiXCR on the 5' RACE reads and lists one entry per CDR3 protein. This table holds hundreds of thousands of distinct CDR3 sequences, roughly 14% found once. Germline V CDR1 and CDR2: SQVTM, ANQGSEA. The CDR3 is 12 residues long. Trimming shortened V by 8 bases and J by 2 bases, and 12 bases separated the two germline ends. The sequence came from a young man who received the YFV17D yellow fever vaccine. The chain links TRBV29-1 to TRBJ2-5, with D tentatively TRBD2 (6 bases). This specimen was PBMCs, taken on the day of the yellow fever booster vaccination. The CDR3 DNA sequence: TGCAGCTGGGTGGGACTTCAAGAGACCCAGTACTTC. It encodes CSWVGLQETQYF.